The 27 T cell receptor beta chains listed next were all sequenced from one sample in a study of vaccination and CD4 T cells after COVID-19. What these receptors recognize is not known. Treatment indicated: roughly ten-day PBMC culture with coronavirus spike peptide pools or control peptides (ViraFEST assay). Oncomine TCR Beta short-read sequencing was applied to DNA from cultured CD4+ T cells. TCRdb called the PCR reads again in MiXCR, with one record for every CDR3 protein. The sample has 15,000 to 20,000 distinct CDR3 sequences, 45% to 50% seen once. Sequencing used CD4+ T cells from blood, cultured in vitro. The receptors come from a human donor who had recovered from COVID-19.

The V gene is TRBV4-3, the J gene TRBJ1-3; maybe TRBD1 (6 bases). The germline V gene encodes CDR1 LGHNA and CDR2 YSLEER. V was cut by 1 base and J by 7 bases, with 14 bases left in between. The CDR3 length is 15 residues. CDR3 in amino acids: CASSQGARGGNTIYF. As DNA, the CDR3 is TGCGCCAGCAGCCAAGGGGCCAGGGGCGGGAACACCATATATTTT.

The genes are TRBV7-2 and TRBJ1-2; no clear D. V lost 4 bases and J 7 bases, leaving 13 bases between the germline ends. There are 13 residues in the CDR3. CDR1 is SGHTA, CDR2 FQGNSA, per germline. The CDR3, as DNA: TGTGCCAGCAGCTCATCGAGGCCTATTGGCTACACCTTC. This sequence encodes CASSSSRPIGYTF. Full variable domain (rest looked up from reference TRBV7-2 and TRBJ1-2): GAGVSQSPSNKVTEKGKDVELRCDPISGHTALYWYRQSLGQGLEFLIYFQGNSAPDKSGLPSDRFSAERTGGSVSTLTIQRTQQEDSAVYLCASSSSRPIGYTFGSGTRLTVV.

V is TRBV6-1 and J is TRBJ2-7; weak D call: TRBD2 (5 bases). This CDR3 contains 15 residues. Germline CDR1 is MNHNS and CDR2 is SASEGT. V was cut by 7 bases and J by 1 base, with 17 bases left in between. CDR3 sequence: CASIPSPGESYEQYF. The CDR3 coding sequence is TGTGCCAGCATCCCCAGTCCCGGGGAGTCCTACGAGCAGTACTTC.

This rearrangement joins TRBV7-2 to TRBJ2-1, with D perhaps being TRBD1 or TRBD2 (7 bases each). The V gene's germline CDR1 is SGHTA and CDR2 FQGNSA. V lost 2 bases and J 0 bases, leaving 14 bases between the germline ends. This CDR3 comprises 17 residues. CDR3 amino acids: CASSLKGGGSSYNEQFF. The CDR3 region has the DNA TGTGCCAGCAGCTTAAAAGGGGGCGGGAGCTCCTACAATGAGCAGTTCTTC.

The gene calls are TRBV24-1 and TRBJ2-3, with D perhaps TRBD1 (5 bases). This CDR3 contains 13 residues. Germline V gives CDR1 KGHDR, CDR2 SFDVKD. V dropped 8 bases and J dropped 0 bases, with 8 bases sitting between them. CDR3 in amino acids: CATKGASTDTQYF. DNA for the CDR3: TGTGCCACCAAAGGGGCCAGCACAGATACGCAGTATTTT.

V usage is TRBV7-2 and J usage is TRBJ1-5; D perhaps matches TRBD1 (6 bases). With 3 bases removed from V and 2 bases from J, the gap between germline ends came to 11 bases. The length of the CDR3 is 15 residues. CDR1 is SGHTA and CDR2 is FQGNSA in the germline V gene. CDR3 in amino acids: CASSLGAGGNQPQHF. The DNA for the CDR3 is TGTGCCAGCAGCTTGGGGGCGGGGGGCAATCAGCCCCAGCATTTT. Full variable domain (rest looked up from reference TRBV7-2 and TRBJ1-5): GAGVSQSPSNKVTEKGKDVELRCDPISGHTALYWYRQSLGQGLEFLIYFQGNSAPDKSGLPSDRFSAERTGGSVSTLTIQRTQQEDSAVYLCASSLGAGGNQPQHFGDGTRLSIL.

The V gene is TRBV18, the J gene TRBJ2-3, with 11 nucleotides matching TRBD2. V was clipped by 3 bases and J by 4 bases; unmatched bases: 15. The CDR3 sequence is 19 residues long. Germline assignment: CDR1 KGHSH and CDR2 LQKENI. The CDR3 DNA follows: TGTGCCAGCTCACCTCCTACTAGCGGGAGAATATCGGGAGCAGATACGCAGTATTTT. Its protein product is CASSPPTSGRISGADTQYF.

Here the CDR3 DNA reads TGTGCCAGCACCCCCACGGGGGCGCGAACCGGGGAGCTGTTTTTT. Its protein is CASTPTGARTGELFF. J is TRBJ2-2 and V is TRBV11-3, with D tentatively TRBD1 or TRBD2 (6 bases each). V dropped 7 bases and J dropped 5 bases, with 17 bases sitting between them. Germline lookup yields CDR1 SGHNT and CDR2 YENEEA. The CDR3 extends over 15 amino acids.

V is TRBV2 and J is TRBJ1-2; TRBD1 is a possible D gene (6 bases). Trimming took 4 bases from V and 1 from J, leaving 13 bases between them. Germline-derived CDR1 and CDR2 are SNHLY and FYNNEI. The CDR3 length is 15 residues. CDR3 protein: CASSVGGRLNYGYTF. The CDR3 DNA reads as TGTGCCAGCAGTGTTGGGGGCAGACTTAACTATGGCTACACCTTC.

The gene calls are TRBV7-2 and TRBJ2-3; TRBD1 matches 8 bases. This CDR3 is built from 16 residues. V gave up 2 bases and J gave up 4 bases; unmatched junction bases: 8. In germline, CDR1 is SGHTA, CDR2 FQGNSA. CDR3 sequence: CASSLLETGAPDTQYF. CDR3 coding DNA: TGTGCCAGCAGCTTATTAGAGACAGGGGCCCCAGATACGCAGTATTTT.

This clonotype appeared a few times. The chain joins TRBV11-2 to TRBJ1-6; weak D call: TRBD1 (6 bases). The CDR3 has 15 amino acids. Trimming cost V 5 bases and J 9 bases, with 17 bases left between them. Germline lookup yields CDR1 SGHAT and CDR2 FQNNGV. The CDR3 sequence: CASSPTDRLGSPLHF. As DNA, the CDR3 is TGTGCCAGCAGCCCCACGGACAGATTGGGTTCACCCCTCCACTTT.

This chain links TRBV20-1 with TRBJ2-5, with 9 positions matching TRBD2. The CDR3 has 15 amino acids. With V trimmed by 2 bases and J by 1 base, 5 bases remained unmatched. Germline CDR1 DFQATT, CDR2 SNEGSKA (reference sequence). CDR3 region: CSARKTAGGQETQYF. In DNA form, the CDR3 reads TGCAGTGCTAGAAAAACAGCGGGGGGCCAAGAGACCCAGTACTTC.

V usage is TRBV11-2 and J usage is TRBJ1-2, with D possibly being TRBD1 (5 bases). V was trimmed by 3 bases and J by 6 bases, leaving 5 bases between them. Germline assignment: CDR1 SGHAT and CDR2 FQNNGV. This CDR3 has 11 amino acids. The CDR3 region is CASSFRDGYTF. CDR3 bases: TGTGCCAGCAGCTTCAGGGATGGCTACACCTTC.

Concerning this clonotype: The CDR3 ends on some other residue instead of the conserved phenylalanine or tryptophan, so this is likely a read error. The V call is TRBV7-2, the J call TRBJ2-3; no firm D call. The CDR3 spans 12 residues. The germline V and J ends were trimmed by 5 bases and 6 bases, with 9 bases remaining between them. CDR1 is SGHTA, CDR2 FQGNSA, per germline. The CDR3 region is CASSPSRDTQYL. CDR3 nucleotides: TGTGCCAGCAGCCCGAGCCGGGATACGCAGTATCTT.

Only a few counts were recorded for this clonotype. The chain uses TRBV7-8 and TRBJ1-2, with D tentatively TRBD1 (5 bases). The CDR3 is 13 residues long. Germline V gene lookup returns CDR1 SGHVS and CDR2 FQNEAQ. Trimming pared 2 bases from V and 6 bases from J, leaving 10 bases between. The CDR3 DNA sequence: TGTGCCAGCAGCTTATCGGACACGAATGGCTACACCTTC. This translates into CASSLSDTNGYTF.

The chain uses TRBV10-3 and TRBJ2-7, with 7 bases that match TRBD1. The CDR3 contains 13 residues. Germline V gene sequence: CDR1 ENHRY, CDR2 SYGVKD. The V segment lost 6 bases and the J segment 3 bases; nucleotides outside the gene matches: 5. The CDR3 DNA sequence: TGTGCCATCAGGGCAGGGGGTGGCTACGAGCAGTACTTC. Translated, it gives CAIRAGGGYEQYF.

The chain joins TRBV20-1 to TRBJ2-3; TRBD2 might be the D (6 bases). V lost 3 bases and J 4 bases, leaving 11 bases between the germline ends. The length of the CDR3 is 13 residues. Germline CDR1 reads DFQATT; CDR2 reads SNEGSKA (reference sequence). CDR3 region: CSASAGGPDTQYF. The CDR3 DNA reads as TGCAGTGCTAGTGCCGGGGGACCAGATACGCAGTATTTT.

V usage is TRBV2 and J usage is TRBJ2-7; D is ambiguous. V was clipped by 7 bases and J by 3 bases, with 10 bases between them. Germline loops: CDR1 SNHLY, CDR2 FYNNEI. The CDR3 contains 12 residues. This CDR3 reads CASNKDGYEQYF. CDR3 DNA: TGTGCCAGCAATAAGGACGGCTACGAGCAGTACTTC.

The chain employs TRBV12-3 or TRBV12-4 and TRBJ1-2; D is unresolved. V lost 3 bases and J 4 bases, leaving 18 bases between the germline ends. There are 16 residues in the CDR3. CDR3: CASSLSIAVKPYGYTF. The CDR3, as DNA: TGTGCCAGCAGTTTGAGTATTGCAGTGAAACCCTATGGCTACACCTTC.

The V and J genes are TRBV20-1 and TRBJ2-1, with D possibly called TRBD1 or TRBD2 (5 bases each). V was trimmed by 5 bases and J by 7 bases, leaving 21 bases between them. CDR3 size: 15 residues. CDR1 is DFQATT, CDR2 SNEGSKA, per germline (reference sequence). CDR3 in amino acids: CSAGGAEGSNNEQFF. The CDR3 DNA reads as TGCAGTGCTGGGGGTGCCGAGGGAAGTAATAATGAGCAGTTCTTC.

The V and J genes are TRBV5-1 and TRBJ2-7; D possibly corresponds to TRBD2 (7 bases). Looked up from germline, CDR1 is SGHRS and CDR2 is YFSETQ. This CDR3 comprises 15 residues. The V end lost 3 bases, the J end lost 2 bases, and 15 bases lay between the germline ends. In nucleotides, the CDR3 is TGCGCCAGCAGCTCCCGCGGGGGCTCTCCCTACGAGCAGTACTTC. The encoded protein is CASSSRGGSPYEQYF.

In this sample, this clonotype turned up a few times. The chain has TRBV12-5 and TRBJ1-5; 10 positions match TRBD1. This CDR3 has 19 amino acids. Losses at the gene ends were 0 bases for V and 1 base for J; bases not matched to a gene: 9. Germline assignment: CDR1 LGHNT and CDR2 FRNRAP. CDR3 nucleotide sequence: TGTGCTAGTGGTTTGGTATTGGACAGGGGGTATTGGAGCAATCAGCCCCAGCATTTT. Its translation: CASGLVLDRGYWSNQPQHF.

In this sample, this clonotype turned up a few times. The chain uses TRBV20-1 and TRBJ2-1; D gene ambiguous. Trimming removed 0 bases at V and 11 bases at J, with 11 bases between. This CDR3 contains 12 residues. Germline lookup yields CDR1 DFQATT and CDR2 SNEGSKA (reference sequence). The CDR3 DNA reads TGCAGTGCTAGAGATCCACCCGACAAGCAGTTCTTC. Its translation: CSARDPPDKQFF.

J is TRBJ2-3 and V is TRBV29-1; D might be TRBD1 or TRBD2, each matching 5 bases. This CDR3 region has 14 residues. Germline assignment: CDR1 SQVTM and CDR2 ANQGSEA. V lost 6 bases to trimming and J lost 0 bases, with 13 bases between them. The CDR3 nucleotides read TGCAGCGTCGCCCAGGGAGTGAGCACAGATACGCAGTATTTT. Translated, it gives CSVAQGVSTDTQYF.

A few counts support this clonotype. The chain uses TRBV7-9 and TRBJ1-3; D possibly corresponds to TRBD1 (5 bases). The germline CDR1 and CDR2 sequences are SEHNR and FQNEAQ (reference sequence). V was trimmed by 5 bases and J by 7 bases, leaving 12 bases between them. The length of the CDR3 is 13 residues. The CDR3 sequence: CASSLTVGNTIYF. CDR3 in DNA: TGTGCCAGCAGCCTGACAGTTGGCAACACCATATATTTT.

This clonotype came up once. V gene TRBV27 combines with J gene TRBJ2-1; 7 bases are a match to TRBD1. The CDR3 covers 14 residues. Trimming at V came to 7 bases and at J to 3 bases, leaving 6 bases not matched to a gene. CDR1 MNHEY and CDR2 SMNVEV come from the germline V gene (reference sequence). CDR3 DNA: TGTGCCAGCACCAGGGCAGGGGGCTACAATGAGCAGTTCTTC. Translating gives CASTRAGGYNEQFF.

The J gene is TRBJ2-1, the V gene TRBV6-2 or TRBV6-3; tentative D call: TRBD1 (6 bases). The germline CDR1 and CDR2 sequences are MNHEY and SVGEGT. This CDR3 comprises 16 residues. Trimming left V 4 bases short and J 3 bases short, with 16 bases between. This CDR3 reads CASSSPRGRVYNEQFF. DNA for the CDR3: TGTGCCAGCAGTTCCCCCAGGGGCCGGGTCTACAATGAGCAGTTCTTC.